What follows describes a single TCR beta chain. Its cognate antigen is unknown. This same CDR3 is encoded by further DNA sequences in the sample. The data derive from a study of T cell responses to AZD1222 COVID-19 vaccine. Notes on the study in general: CD4 TCRs associated with vaccination spanned spike, dominating at 160-218 and 743-854. The breadth and depth of Spike-specific TCRs increased once two AZD1222 doses had been given. Clonal diversity was possibly underestimated, and white British individuals and females predominated among donors.

Sequencing used immunoSEQ multiplex PCR; TCRdb keeps in-frame clones, though not all of them. The sample includes some 130,000 clones, about nine tenths of them seen just once. The CDR3 extends over 14 amino acids. Germline V gene sequence: CDR1 MNHEY, CDR2 SVGAGI. Trimming cost V 0 bases and J 0 bases, with 2 bases left between them. This TCR was sampled from an adult in good health. This specimen was peripheral blood, taken on day 0 of AZD1222 vaccination. The chain has TRBV6-5 and TRBJ2-2; D gene uncertain. The CDR3 spells CASSYSTNTGELFF. The CDR3 DNA follows: TGTGCCAGCAGTTACTCAACGAACACCGGGGAGCTGTTTTTT.